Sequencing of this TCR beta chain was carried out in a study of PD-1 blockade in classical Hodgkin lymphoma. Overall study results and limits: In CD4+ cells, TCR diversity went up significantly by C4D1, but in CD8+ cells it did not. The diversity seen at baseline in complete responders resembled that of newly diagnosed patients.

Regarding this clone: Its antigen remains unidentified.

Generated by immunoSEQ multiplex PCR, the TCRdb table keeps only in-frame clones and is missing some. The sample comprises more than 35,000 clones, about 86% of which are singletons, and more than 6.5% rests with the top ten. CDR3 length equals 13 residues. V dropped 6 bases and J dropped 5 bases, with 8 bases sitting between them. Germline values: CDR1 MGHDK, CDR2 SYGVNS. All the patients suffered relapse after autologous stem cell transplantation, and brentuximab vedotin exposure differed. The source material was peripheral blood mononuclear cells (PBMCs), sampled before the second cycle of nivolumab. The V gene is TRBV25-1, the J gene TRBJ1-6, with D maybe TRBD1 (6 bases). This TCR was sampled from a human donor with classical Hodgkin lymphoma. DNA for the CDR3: TGTGCCAGCAGCAGGGGAGATAATTCACCCCTCCACTTT. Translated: CASSRGDNSPLHF.